This T cell receptor (beta chain) originates from a study of T cell repertoires in cytomegalovirus infection. Study-level information: From public TCR beta signatures came an indication of both CMV infection and matching HLA type. Findings of the study overall: Pooled public TCR beta family frequency picked out CMV carriers with the relevant HLA. Dominating the ex vivo response were TCR beta clonotypes that were CMV-specific and HLA-C-restricted.

Germline lookup yields CDR1 MDHEN and CDR2 SYDVKM. CDR3 length equals 13 residues. This clonotype was recorded a few times. The antigen is unknown. One entry per CDR3 protein results from TCRdb running MiXCR on the reads. The sample holds 250,000 or so distinct CDR3 sequences, over 15% seen once. The sequence was obtained from a human donor in good health (CMV status not recorded). Some clones in this sample may be carry-over from other donors' samples. Source material: CD8+ T cells from PBMCs. This sequence joins TRBV28 and TRBJ1-5; D gene unclear. CDR3 protein: CTSAEDSNQPQHF. The CDR3, as DNA: TGTACATCAGCAGAGGATAGCAATCAGCCCCAGCATTTT.